The clone carrying this T cell receptor (beta chain) was recorded at least ten times. The antigen is unknown. The sample is drawn from a study of human T cells and chemical hapten exposure. Per the original methods: Sample-level TCR yields exhibited a median of approximately 96,000, with a range of about 23,224 to 690,600. TCRdb re-derived calls from the RACE reads in MiXCR, one entry per CDR3 protein. These V and J calls derive from TCRdb rather than the authors' analysis. Among some 82,000 distinct CDR3 sequences, 6% to 8.5% were seen once, and the ten largest hold 1% to 1.5%. Trimming took off 0 bases at V and 4 bases at J, with 5 bases between the two ends. In germline, CDR1 is SGHAT, CDR2 FQNNGV. CDR3 length: 13 amino acids. The time point was: patch test 2, 6 weeks after DPC sensitization. Treatment of the sample: therapeutic diphenylcyclopropenone sensitization with weekly scalp DPC. Findings and limits, study-wide: The study found expanded TCRs formed significantly more large CDR3 similarity clusters than controls. Sensitizing with DPC caused no change in TCRs above 1 in 1000 frequency.

The sequencing used whole blood, collected in connection with sensitization to the hapten diphenylcyclopropenone (DPC). The chain couples TRBV11-2 to TRBJ2-3; D remains unclear. The sequence came from a woman aged 25 to 45 with alopecia areata. Some clones in this sample may be carry-over from other donors' samples. The CDR3 region has the DNA TGTGCCAGCAGCTTAGATTGGCCAGATACGCAGTATTTT. Protein: CASSLDWPDTQYF. The full variable domain, with the rest looked up from reference TRBV11-2 and TRBJ2-3, is EAGVAQSPRYKIIEKRQSVAFWCNPISGHATLYWYQQILGQGPKLLIQFQNNGVVDDSQLPKDRFSAERLKGVDSTLKIQPAKLEDSAVYLCASSLDWPDTQYFGPGTRLTVL.